This T cell receptor (beta chain) came from a study of somatic mutations in cytotoxic T cells in rheumatoid arthritis (dated by TCRdb to 2017 to 2019). Context from the whole study: Sorted V beta1+ cells also underwent TCRB sequencing, and some V beta antibody-stained T-cell populations were flow-sorted at nearly 100% purity on a FACSAria II or Sony SH800. Whether expanded CD8+ T-cell clones in untreated, newly diagnosed rheumatoid arthritis carry somatic mutations was the study question, and clonality was characterized with TCRB deep sequencing. A total of some 63 rheumatoid arthritis patients and 20 to 25 healthy controls underwent TCRB deep sequencing. The median ages of the patient and control groups were essentially identical.

Regarding this clone: The antigen this receptor binds is unknown. No per-base quality is available; no much larger clone lies one base away.

Based on the germline V gene, the CDR1 and CDR2 sequences are LGHNA and YSLEER. V trim: 0 bases; J trim: 5 bases; unmatched bases: 6. The CDR3 has 17 amino acids, counting the end cysteine and phenylalanine. This entry keeps only the CDR3 DNA: 51 bases, framed from base 1. With a median age of around 52 years (range about 21-70) and around 50% female, the healthy controls consisted of about 20 blood donors whose buffy coats were used. Positive magnetic bead selection on an AutoMACS was used to isolate CD4+ and CD8+ cells, with flow cytometry used to check purity. Peripheral blood mononuclear cells were obtained using density gradient separation with Ficoll-Paque PLUS. DNA from CD4-enriched, CD8-enriched or PBMC samples was extracted using Nucleospin Tissue or Tissue XS kits and then quantified on a Qubit 2.0 fluorometer. The immunoSEQ assay was applied to genomic DNA for TCRB CDR3 sequencing. The study's own analysis went as follows. The analyses included only productive TCRB rearrangements. Defining a clone by its unique TCRB CDR3 sequence, the study calculated clonality as a productive clonality index derived from Shannon entropy. The template counts of each clone relative to the total templates per sample were used to calculate repertoire overlap between two samples. Flow cytometry-measured V-gene usage correlated with V-gene usage from TCRB sequencing, with a Spearman r of roughly 0.61. Entries here come from immuneACCESS through TCRdb and include only in-frame sequences with V and J called. Some clones fail to appear in such tables; in the studies checked, an unresolved V gene covers under half of the shortfall, and the cause of the remainder is unknown. That table is the source of V, J and clone size, and D and trimming were worked out from the DNA. Within this sample are approximately 12,000 clones, with more than 75% of them counted one time only. The ten largest clones represent roughly an eighth of the sample.

Findings and caveats that apply to the study as a whole: In about an eighth of the roughly 65 patients, more than 20% of CD8+ cells belonged to the largest CD8+ clone, while several identical CD8+ TCRB sequences were shared between blood and synovial fluid. There was no significant difference in CD8+ T-cell clonality between rheumatoid arthritis patients and age-matched healthy controls. The antigen targets of the expanded CD8+ clones were unknown, and absence from virus-specific databases did not rule out viral specificity. The finding that TRBV07 was slightly underrepresented in patients was left unadjusted for multiple comparisons. Healthy controls showed no age-related increase in CD8+ clonality, whereas patients did (Spearman r ≈ 0.5).

This receptor was obtained from a man aged 50 or older in good health. The chain couples TRBV4-3 to TRBJ2-7; 14 of the junction bases match TRBD2. The sample comprised CD8+ T cells sorted from blood. The DNA sequence follows: TGCGCCAGCAGCCAAGATTACCGGACTAGCGGGAGGCACGAGCAGTACTTC. This sequence encodes CASSQDYRTSGRHEQYF.